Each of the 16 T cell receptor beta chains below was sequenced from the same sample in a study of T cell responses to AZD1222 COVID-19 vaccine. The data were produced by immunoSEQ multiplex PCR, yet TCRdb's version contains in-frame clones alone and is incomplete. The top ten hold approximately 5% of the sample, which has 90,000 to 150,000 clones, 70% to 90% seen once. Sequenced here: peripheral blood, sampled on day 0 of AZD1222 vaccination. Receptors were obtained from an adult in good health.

The CDR3 sequence: CASSLDEGSRSPLHF. The CDR3, as DNA: TGTGCCAGCAGCTTAGATGAGGGATCCCGCTCACCCCTCCACTTT. V is TRBV7-2 and J is TRBJ1-6, with D unclear. Trimming removed 1 base from V and 10 bases from J, with 14 bases in between. Germline V CDR1 and CDR2: SGHTA, FQGNSA. There are 15 residues in the CDR3. Full variable domain (rest looked up from reference TRBV7-2 and TRBJ1-6): GAGVSQSPSNKVTEKGKDVELRCDPISGHTALYWYRQSLGQGLEFLIYFQGNSAPDKSGLPSDRFSAERTGGSVSTLTIQRTQQEDSAVYLCASSLDEGSRSPLHFGNGTRLTVT.

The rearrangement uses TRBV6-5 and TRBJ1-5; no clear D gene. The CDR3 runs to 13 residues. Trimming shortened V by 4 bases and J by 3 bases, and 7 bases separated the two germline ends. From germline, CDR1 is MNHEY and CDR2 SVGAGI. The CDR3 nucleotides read TGTGCCAGCAGTTCGACGGACAATCAGCCCCAGCATTTT. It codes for CASSSTDNQPQHF.

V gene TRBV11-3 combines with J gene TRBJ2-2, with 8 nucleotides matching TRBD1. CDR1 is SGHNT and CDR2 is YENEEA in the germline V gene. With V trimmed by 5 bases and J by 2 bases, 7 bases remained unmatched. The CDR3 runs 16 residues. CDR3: CASSLDRALNTGELFF. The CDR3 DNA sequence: TGTGCCAGCAGCCTGGACAGGGCTCTAAACACCGGGGAGCTGTTTTTT.

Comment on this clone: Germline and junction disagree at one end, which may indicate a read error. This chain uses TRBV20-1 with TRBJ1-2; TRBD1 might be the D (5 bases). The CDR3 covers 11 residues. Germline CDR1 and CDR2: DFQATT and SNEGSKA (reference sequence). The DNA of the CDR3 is TGCAGTGCTAGAGATCAGGGCCCTGACCACTTC. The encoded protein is CSARDQGPDHF.

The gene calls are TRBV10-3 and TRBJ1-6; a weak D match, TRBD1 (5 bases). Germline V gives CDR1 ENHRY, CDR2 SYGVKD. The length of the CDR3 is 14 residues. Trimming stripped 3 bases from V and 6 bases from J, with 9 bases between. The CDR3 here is CAISEFGGNSPLHF. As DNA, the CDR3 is TGTGCCATCAGTGAATTCGGGGGTAATTCACCCCTCCACTTT.

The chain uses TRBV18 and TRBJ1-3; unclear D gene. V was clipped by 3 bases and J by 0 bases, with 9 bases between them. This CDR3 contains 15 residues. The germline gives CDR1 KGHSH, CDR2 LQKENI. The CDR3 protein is CASSPGSYSGNTIYF. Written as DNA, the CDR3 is TGTGCCAGCTCACCCGGGTCTTACTCTGGAAACACCATATATTTT. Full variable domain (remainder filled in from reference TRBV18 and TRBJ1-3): NAGVMQNPRHLVRRRGQEARLRCSPMKGHSHVYWYRQLPEEGLKFMVYLQKENIIDESGMPKERFSAEFPKEGPSILRIQQVVRGDSAAYFCASSPGSYSGNTIYFGEGSWLTVV.

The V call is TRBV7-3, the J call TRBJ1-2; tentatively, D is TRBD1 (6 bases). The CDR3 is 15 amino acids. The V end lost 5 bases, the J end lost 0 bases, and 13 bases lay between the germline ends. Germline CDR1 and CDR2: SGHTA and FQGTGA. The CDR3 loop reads CASSQGGGSNYGYTF. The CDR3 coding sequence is TGTGCCAGCAGCCAAGGGGGAGGATCTAACTATGGCTACACCTTC.

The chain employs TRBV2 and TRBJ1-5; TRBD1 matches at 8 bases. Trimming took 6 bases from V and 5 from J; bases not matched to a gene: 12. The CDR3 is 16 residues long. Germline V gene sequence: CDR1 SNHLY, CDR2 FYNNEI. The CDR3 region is CASSGQGGGNHQPQHF. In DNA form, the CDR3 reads TGTGCCAGCAGCGGACAGGGTGGGGGGAATCATCAGCCCCAGCATTTT.

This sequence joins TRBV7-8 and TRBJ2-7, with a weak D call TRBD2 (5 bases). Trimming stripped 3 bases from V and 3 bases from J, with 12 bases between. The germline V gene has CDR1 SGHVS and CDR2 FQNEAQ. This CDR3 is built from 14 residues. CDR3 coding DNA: TGTGCCAGCAGCTTGCGCCCGGGAAACTACGAGCAGTACTTC. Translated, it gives CASSLRPGNYEQYF. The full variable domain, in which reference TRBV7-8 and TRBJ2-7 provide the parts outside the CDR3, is GAGVSQSPRYKVAKRGQDVALRCDPISGHVSLFWYQQALGQGPEFLTYFQNEAQLDKSGLPSDRFFAERPEGSVSTLKIQRTQQEDSAVYLCASSLRPGNYEQYFGPGTRLTVT.

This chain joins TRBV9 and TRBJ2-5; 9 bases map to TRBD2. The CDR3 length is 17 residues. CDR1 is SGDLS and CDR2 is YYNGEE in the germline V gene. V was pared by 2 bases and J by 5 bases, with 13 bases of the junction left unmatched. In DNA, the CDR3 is TGTGCCAGCAGCGTTGGAAGCCTAGCGGGGTCAGGGGAGACCCAGTACTTC. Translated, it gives CASSVGSLAGSGETQYF.

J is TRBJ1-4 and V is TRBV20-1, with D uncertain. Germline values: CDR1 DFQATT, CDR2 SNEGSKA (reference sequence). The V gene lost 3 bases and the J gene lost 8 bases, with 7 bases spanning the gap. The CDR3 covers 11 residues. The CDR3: CSASTREKLFF. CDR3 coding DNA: TGCAGTGCTAGTACCCGAGAAAAACTGTTTTTT.

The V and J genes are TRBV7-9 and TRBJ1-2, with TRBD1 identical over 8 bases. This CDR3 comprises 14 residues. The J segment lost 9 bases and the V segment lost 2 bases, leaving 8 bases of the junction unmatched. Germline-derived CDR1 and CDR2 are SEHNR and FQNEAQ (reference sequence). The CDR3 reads CASSLTGQGSSYTF. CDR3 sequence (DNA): TGTGCCAGCAGCTTAACAGGACAGGGTTCGAGCTACACCTTC.

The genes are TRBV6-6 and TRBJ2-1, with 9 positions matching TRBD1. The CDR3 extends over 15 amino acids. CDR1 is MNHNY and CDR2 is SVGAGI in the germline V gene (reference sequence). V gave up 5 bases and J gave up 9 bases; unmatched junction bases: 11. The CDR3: CASSPGTGWGIEQFF. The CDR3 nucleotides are TGTGCCAGCAGTCCCGGGACAGGGTGGGGTATTGAGCAGTTCTTC.

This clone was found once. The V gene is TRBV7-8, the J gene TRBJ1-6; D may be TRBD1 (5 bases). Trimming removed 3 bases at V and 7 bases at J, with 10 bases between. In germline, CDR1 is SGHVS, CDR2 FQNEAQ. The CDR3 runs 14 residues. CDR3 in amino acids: CASSFRAENSPLHF. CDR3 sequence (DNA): TGTGCCAGCAGCTTCAGGGCGGAGAATTCACCCCTCCACTTT. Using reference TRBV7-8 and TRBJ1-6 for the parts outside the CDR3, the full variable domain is GAGVSQSPRYKVAKRGQDVALRCDPISGHVSLFWYQQALGQGPEFLTYFQNEAQLDKSGLPSDRFFAERPEGSVSTLKIQRTQQEDSAVYLCASSFRAENSPLHFGNGTRLTVT.

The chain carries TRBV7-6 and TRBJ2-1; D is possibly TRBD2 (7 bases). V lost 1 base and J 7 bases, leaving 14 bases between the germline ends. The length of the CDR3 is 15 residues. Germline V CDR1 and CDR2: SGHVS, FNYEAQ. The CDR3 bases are TGTGCCAGCAGCTTAGGCGCGGGGGCCTCAAATGAGCAGTTCTTC. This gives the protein CASSLGAGASNEQFF. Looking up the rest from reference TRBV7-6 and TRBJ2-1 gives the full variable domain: GAGVSQSPRYKVTKRGQDVALRCDPISGHVSLYWYRQALGQGPEFLTYFNYEAQQDKSGLPNDRFSAERPEGSISTLTIQRTEQRDSAMYRCASSLGAGASNEQFFGPGTRLTVL.

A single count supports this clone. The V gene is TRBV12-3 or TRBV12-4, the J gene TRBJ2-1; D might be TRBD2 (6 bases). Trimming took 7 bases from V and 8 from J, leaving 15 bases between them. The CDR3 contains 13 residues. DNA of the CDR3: TGTGCCAGCAACGCGGGACTCGAATATGAGCAGTTCTTC. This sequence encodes CASNAGLEYEQFF.